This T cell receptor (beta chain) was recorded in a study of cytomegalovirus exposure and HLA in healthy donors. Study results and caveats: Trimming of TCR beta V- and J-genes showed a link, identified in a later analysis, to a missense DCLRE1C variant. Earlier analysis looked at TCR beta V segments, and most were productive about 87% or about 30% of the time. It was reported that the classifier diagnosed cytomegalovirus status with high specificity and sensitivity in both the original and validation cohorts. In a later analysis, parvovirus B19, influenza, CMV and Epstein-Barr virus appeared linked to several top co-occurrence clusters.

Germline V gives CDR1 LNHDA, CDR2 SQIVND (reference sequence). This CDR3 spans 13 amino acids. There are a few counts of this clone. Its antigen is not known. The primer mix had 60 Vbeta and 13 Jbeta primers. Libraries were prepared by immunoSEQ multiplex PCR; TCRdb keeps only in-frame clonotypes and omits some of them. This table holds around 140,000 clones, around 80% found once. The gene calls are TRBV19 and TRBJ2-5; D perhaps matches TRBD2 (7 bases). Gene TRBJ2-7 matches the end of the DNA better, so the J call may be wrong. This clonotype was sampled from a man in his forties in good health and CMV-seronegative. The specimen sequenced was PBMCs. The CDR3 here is CASSIDRGAEQYF. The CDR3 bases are TGTGCCAGTAGTATAGATCGGGGGGCCGAGCAGTACTTC.